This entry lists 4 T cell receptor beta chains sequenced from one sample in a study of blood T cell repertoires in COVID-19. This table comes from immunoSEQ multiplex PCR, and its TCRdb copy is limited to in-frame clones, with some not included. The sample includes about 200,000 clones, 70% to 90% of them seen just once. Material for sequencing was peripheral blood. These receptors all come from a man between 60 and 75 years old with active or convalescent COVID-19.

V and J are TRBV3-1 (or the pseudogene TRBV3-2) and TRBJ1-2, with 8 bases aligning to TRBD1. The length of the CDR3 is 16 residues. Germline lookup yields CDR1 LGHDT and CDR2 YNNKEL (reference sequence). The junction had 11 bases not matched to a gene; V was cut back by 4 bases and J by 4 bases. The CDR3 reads CASSPAGTGWGYGYTF. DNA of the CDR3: TGTGCCAGCAGCCCGGCAGGGACAGGATGGGGCTATGGCTACACCTTC.

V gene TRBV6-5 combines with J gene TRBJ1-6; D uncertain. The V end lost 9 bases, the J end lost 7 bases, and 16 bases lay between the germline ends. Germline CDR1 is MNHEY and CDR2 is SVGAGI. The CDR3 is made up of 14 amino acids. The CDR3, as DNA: TGTGCCAGTACCCAGGCGCTAACAAATTCACCCCTCCACTTT. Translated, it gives CASTQALTNSPLHF.

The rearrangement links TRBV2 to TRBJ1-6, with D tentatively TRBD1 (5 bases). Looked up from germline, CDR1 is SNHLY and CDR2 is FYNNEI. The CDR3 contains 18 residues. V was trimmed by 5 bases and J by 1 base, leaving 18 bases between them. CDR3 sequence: CASSQSGNRWSYNSPLHF. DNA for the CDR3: TGTGCCAGCAGTCAATCAGGGAATCGGTGGTCCTATAATTCACCCCTCCACTTT.

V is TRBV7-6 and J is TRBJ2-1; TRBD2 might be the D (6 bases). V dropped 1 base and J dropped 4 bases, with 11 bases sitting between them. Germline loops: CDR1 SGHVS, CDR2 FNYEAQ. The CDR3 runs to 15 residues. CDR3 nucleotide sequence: TGTGCCAGCAGCTTAGTTTGGGGGGATTACAATGAGCAGTTCTTC. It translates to CASSLVWGDYNEQFF.